The rows below give T cell receptor beta chains drawn from one sample of a study of blood T cell repertoires in COVID-19. Generated by immunoSEQ multiplex PCR, the TCRdb table keeps only in-frame clones and is missing some. The sample includes 40,000 to 65,000 clones, around 84% of them seen just once. Source material: peripheral blood. Receptors originate from a man in his 70s with active COVID-19. The CDR3 runs from the conserved cysteine through the conserved F or W. Fields, in order: V gene, J gene, D gene, clone size, CDR3 DNA, CDR3 protein. The D gene is left open where the match is weak. Clone size is shown for a subset of rows, as once, few, many or a class of expanded clone.

TRBV27	TRBJ1-2	TRBD1	.	TGTGCCAGCAGTATCCGGACAGGGAGAGTGGATGGCTACACCTTC	CASSIRTGRVDGYTF
TRBV15	TRBJ1-3	TRBD1	.	TGTGCCACCAGCAGAGATCCAGTAGGAGGACAGGGCTCTGGAAACACCATATATTTT	CATSRDPVGGQGSGNTIYF
TRBV11-1	TRBJ2-2	.	.	TGTGCCAGCAAGGGACAGAACACCGGGGAGCTGTTTTTT	CASKGQNTGELFF
TRBV19	TRBJ1-2	TRBD1	.	TGTGCCAGTAGGGAGACAGGGGTCTTCGATGGCTACACCTTC	CASRETGVFDGYTF
TRBV9	TRBJ2-3	.	.	TGTGCCAGCAGCGTAGCGTCAGCAGATACGCAGTATTTT	CASSVASADTQYF
TRBV5-4	TRBJ2-3	TRBD2	few	TGTGCCAGCAGCCGGGCGGGGGGGACACAAACGCAGTATTTT	CASSRAGGTQTQYF
TRBV2	TRBJ1-1	TRBD1	.	TGTGCCAGCGGTGTAGAAGGGGGCTCTGAAGCTTTCTTT	CASGVEGGSEAFF
TRBV25-1	TRBJ1-1	.	.	TGTGCCAGCAGGGGCGCAATCCGGGGGAACACTGAAGCTTTCTTT	CASRGAIRGNTEAFF
TRBV24-1	TRBJ2-5	TRBD1	.	TGTGCCACCAGTGACTCCAGGGACAGGGGATCCCAAGAGGCCCAGTACTTC	CATSDSRDRGSQEAQYF
TRBV5-5	TRBJ2-1	TRBD1	once	TGTGCCAGCAGCTTCCTAGGGGGCTTTTCCTACAATGAGCAGTTCTTC	CASSFLGGFSYNEQFF
TRBV4-1	TRBJ1-5	.	.	TGCGCCAGCAGCCAAGTCGGGGGGGGGCTAGTCAATCAGCCCCAGCATTTT	CASSQVGGGLVNQPQHF
TRBV7-8	TRBJ2-2	TRBD2	.	TGTGCCAGCAGCTTAAAATCTTCCAGCGGGGGGGTTCTAAACACCGGGGAGCTGTTTTTT	CASSLKSSSGGVLNTGELFF
TRBV7-9	TRBJ2-5	.	.	TGTGCCAGCAGCTTAAGTCGAGGTGTTAAGACCCAGTACTTC	CASSLSRGVKTQYF
TRBV11-2	TRBJ1-1	TRBD1	.	TGTGCCAGCAGCTTCGGACAGGATGGCCTTGGATATAGGTTCTTT	CASSFGQDGLGYRFF
TRBV29-1	TRBJ1-3	.	.	TGCAGCGTCGAGGGGAGGGCAGGGGGAAACACCATATATTTT	CSVEGRAGGNTIYF
TRBV1	TRBJ2-2	.	.	TGCACCAGCAGCCAAGATCGGGACCTAGCGGGGGTGAACACCGGGGAGCTGTTTTTT	CTSSQDRDLAGVNTGELFF
TRBV25-1	TRBJ1-2	.	.	TGTGCCAGCAGTGGGCCACAGGGTAGCTACACCTTC	CASSGPQGSYTF
TRBV16	TRBJ2-2	.	.	TGTGCCAGCAGCCGAGGCACAGTAGGGGACACCGGGGAGCTGTTTTTT	CASSRGTVGDTGELFF
TRBV19	TRBJ1-1	TRBD1	.	TGTGCCAGTAGTATAAGGGCAGGGGGAGACACTGAAGCTTTCTTT	CASSIRAGGDTEAFF
TRBV7-2	TRBJ1-3	.	few	TGTGCCAGCAGCTTTACTGGGGCAACTGGAAACACCATATATTTT	CASSFTGATGNTIYF
TRBV5-1	TRBJ1-1	.	once	TGCGCCAGCAGCTTGGAGGGACACAAGTCGAACACTGAAGCTTTCTTT	CASSLEGHKSNTEAFF
TRBV30	TRBJ1-2	.	.	TGTGCCTGGAGTGTAGGAGGGCCTGGCAACTATGGCTACACCTTC	CAWSVGGPGNYGYTF
TRBV20-1	TRBJ1-1	TRBD1	.	TGCAGTGCTAGTAAGAGTGGTAGGGACAGGGGGTTGAACACTGAAGCTTTCTTT	CSASKSGRDRGLNTEAFF
TRBV19	TRBJ1-5	TRBD1	.	TGTGCCAGTCAGGGACAGCGCAATCAGCCCCAGCATTTT	CASQGQRNQPQHF
TRBV24-1	TRBJ2-5	TRBD2	.	TGTGCCACCAGTGACCCCCGTGCCCCCTCCCAACTAGCGGGGGGACACCAAGAGACCCAGTACTTC	CATSDPRAPSQLAGGHQETQYF
TRBV6-5	TRBJ1-2	TRBD1	few	TGTGCCAGCAGTTCTAGTCTGACAGGGAATTATGGCGGCTACACCTTC	CASSSSLTGNYGGYTF
TRBV6-2/TRBV6-3	TRBJ1-5	.	.	TGTGCCAGCAGTTACCAGACGACAGGTCGATTAACTCAGCCCCAGCATTTT	CASSYQTTGRLTQPQHF
TRBV5-4	TRBJ2-7	.	.	TGTGCCAGCGGCTCTGGCCACGCTGCCCCCTACGAGCAGTACTTC	CASGSGHAAPYEQYF
TRBV7-9	TRBJ2-3	TRBD2	.	TGTGCCAGCAGCTTACTCCTAGCGGGTCACACAGATACGCAGTATTTT	CASSLLLAGHTDTQYF
TRBV20-1	TRBJ2-3	.	.	TGCAGTGCTGGGGGGACAGATACGCAGTATTTT	CSAGGTDTQYF
TRBV5-1	TRBJ1-5	.	.	TGCGCCAGCAGCTCACGTAGCGGGGGCGGCAATCAGCCCCAGCATTTT	CASSSRSGGGNQPQHF
TRBV5-4	TRBJ1-1	TRBD1	.	TGTGCCAGCAGCTTGGAAACAGGGGGCATTACTGAAGCTTTCTTT	CASSLETGGITEAFF
TRBV5-1	TRBJ1-2	TRBD1	.	TGCGCCAGCGGCCACAGAACCGGGACAGGGGGCAATGGCTACACCTTC	CASGHRTGTGGNGYTF
TRBV4-1	TRBJ1-2	.	.	TGCGCCAGCAGCCAAGGGGACGCCGCCGCGGAGGGTGGCTACACCTTC	CASSQGDAAAEGGYTF
TRBV7-2	TRBJ2-3	TRBD2	.	TGTGCCAGCAGCTTCCGAGCGGGGGGGGTCGCAGATACGCAGTATTTT	CASSFRAGGVADTQYF
TRBV6-6	TRBJ1-1	TRBD1	.	TGTGCCAGCAGTTCCCAGGGGGCGGTCACTGAAGCTTTCTTT	CASSSQGAVTEAFF
TRBV28	TRBJ2-1	TRBD1	.	TGTGCCAGCAGTTCCTCCGGGACAGGGAGCTCCTACAATGAGCAGTTCTTC	CASSSSGTGSSYNEQFF
TRBV3-1/TRBV3-2	TRBJ1-1	.	.	TGTGCCAGCAGCCCTTCCGGGGTGAGGACTGAAGCTTTCTTT	CASSPSGVRTEAFF
TRBV21-1	TRBJ2-6	.	.	TGTGCCAGCAGCAACGGGGCGGGGGGAGCTGGGGCCAACGTCCTGACTTTC	CASSNGAGGAGANVLTF
TRBV7-3	TRBJ1-1	.	.	TGTGCCAGCAGCTTAATGGGCCCGAACACTGAAGCTTTCTTT	CASSLMGPNTEAFF
TRBV5-4	TRBJ2-5	TRBD1	.	TGTGCCAGCAGCCACAGGGGGCAAGAGACCCAGTACTTC	CASSHRGQETQYF
TRBV21-1	TRBJ2-1	.	.	TGTGCCAGCAGCAAGGCTAGAGGGAATGAGCAGTTCTTC	CASSKARGNEQFF
TRBV10-3	TRBJ1-2	.	.	TGTGCCATCAGCGCGATCGATAACTATGGCTACACCTTC	CAISAIDNYGYTF
TRBV4-1	TRBJ2-3	TRBD2	.	TGCGCCAGCAGCCCTCTGACGGGGGGGCAGGGAGATACGCAGTATTTT	CASSPLTGGQGDTQYF
TRBV7-8	TRBJ1-5	.	.	TGTGCCAGCAGCCAAAATCGGGGGAACCAGCCCCAGCATTTT	CASSQNRGNQPQHF
TRBV6-5	TRBJ1-6	.	once	TGTGCCAGCAGTTACTCGGCCAGGTCACCCCTCCACTTT	CASSYSARSPLHF
TRBV3-1/TRBV3-2	TRBJ1-6	.	.	TGTGCCAGCAGCCCAGACGGTTATAATTCACCCCTCCACTTT	CASSPDGYNSPLHF